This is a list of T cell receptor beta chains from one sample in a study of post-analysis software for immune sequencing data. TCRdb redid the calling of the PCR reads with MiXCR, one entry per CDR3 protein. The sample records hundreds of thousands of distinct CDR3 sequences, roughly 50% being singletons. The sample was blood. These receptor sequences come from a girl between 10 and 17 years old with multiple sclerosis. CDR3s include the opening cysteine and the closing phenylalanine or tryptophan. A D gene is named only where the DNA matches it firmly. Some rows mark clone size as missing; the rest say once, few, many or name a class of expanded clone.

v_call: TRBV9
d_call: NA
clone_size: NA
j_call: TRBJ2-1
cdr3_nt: TGTGCCAGCAGCGTAGAAGATGAGCAGTTCTTC
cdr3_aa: CASSVEDEQFF

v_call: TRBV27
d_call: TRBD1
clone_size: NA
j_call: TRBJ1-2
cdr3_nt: TGTGCCAGCAGATTAACGACAGGGGGTGGTGCCTATGGCTACACCTTC
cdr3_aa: CASRLTTGGGAYGYTF

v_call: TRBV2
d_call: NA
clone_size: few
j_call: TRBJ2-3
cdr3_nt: TGTGCCAGCAGTGATTTCACAGATACGCAGTATTTT
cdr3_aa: CASSDFTDTQYF

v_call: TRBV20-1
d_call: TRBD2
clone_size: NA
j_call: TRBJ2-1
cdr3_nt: TGCAGTGCTAGAGTCCTAGCGGGAGGGTACAATGAGCAGTTCTTC
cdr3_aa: CSARVLAGGYNEQFF

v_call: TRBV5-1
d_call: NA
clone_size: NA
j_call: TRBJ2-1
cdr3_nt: TGCGCCAGCAGCGCCAACGACGGTTTTCTCTACAATGAGCAGTTCTTC
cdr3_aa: CASSANDGFLYNEQFF

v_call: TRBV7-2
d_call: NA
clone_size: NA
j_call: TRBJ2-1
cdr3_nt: TGTGCCAGCCTAGGGGGGACCAGCTCCTACAATGAGCAGTTCTTC
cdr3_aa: CASLGGTSSYNEQFF

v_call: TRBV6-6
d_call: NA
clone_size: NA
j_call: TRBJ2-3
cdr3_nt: TGTGCCAGCTCAATAACAGGGAGCCCAGATACGCAGTATTTT
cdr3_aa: CASSITGSPDTQYF

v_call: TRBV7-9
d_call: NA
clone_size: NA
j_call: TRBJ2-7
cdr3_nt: TGTGCCACCAGCTTTGACACATACGAGCAGTACTTC
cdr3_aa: CATSFDTYEQYF

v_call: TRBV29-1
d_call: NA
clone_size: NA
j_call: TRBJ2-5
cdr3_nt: TGCAGCGTTGCAGCGAGGGGCCAAGAGACCCAGTACTTC
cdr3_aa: CSVAARGQETQYF

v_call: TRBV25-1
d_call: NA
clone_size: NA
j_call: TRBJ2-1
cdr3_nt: TGTGCCAGCAGCCAACAGGGTCTCCATGAGCAGTTCTTC
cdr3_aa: CASSQQGLHEQFF

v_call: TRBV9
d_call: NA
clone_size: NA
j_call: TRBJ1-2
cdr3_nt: TGTGCCAGCAGCGTAGCCGCAGACTATGGCTACACCTTC
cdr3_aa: CASSVAADYGYTF

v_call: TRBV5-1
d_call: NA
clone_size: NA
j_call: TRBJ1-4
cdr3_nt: TGCGCCAGCAGCCCTCGGACAGTAAATGAAAAACTGTTTTTT
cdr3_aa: CASSPRTVNEKLFF

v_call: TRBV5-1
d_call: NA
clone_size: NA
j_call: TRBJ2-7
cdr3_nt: TGCGCCAGCAGCTTGGTGGACTCTAGGTCCGAGCAGTACTTC
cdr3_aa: CASSLVDSRSEQYF

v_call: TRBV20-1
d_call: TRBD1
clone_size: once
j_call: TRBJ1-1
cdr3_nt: TGCAGTGCCAGAACTGAGACAGGGGGCTATGAAGCTTTCTTT
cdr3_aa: CSARTETGGYEAFF

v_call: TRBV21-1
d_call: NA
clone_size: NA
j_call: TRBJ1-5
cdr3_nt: TGTGCCAGCCCTAAGCCCCAGCATTTT
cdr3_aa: CASPKPQHF

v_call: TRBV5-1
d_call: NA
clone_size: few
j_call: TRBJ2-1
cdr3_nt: TGCGCCAGCAGCTTGGGACTTCCCGTGGGCAATGAGCAGTTCTTC
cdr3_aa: CASSLGLPVGNEQFF

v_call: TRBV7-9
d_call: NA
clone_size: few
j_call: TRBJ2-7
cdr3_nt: TGTGCCAGCAGCTTAGTTGGACAGTCTGTCGGCTACGAGCAGTACTTC
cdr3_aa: CASSLVGQSVGYEQYF

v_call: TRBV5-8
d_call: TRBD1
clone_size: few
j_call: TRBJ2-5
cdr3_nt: TGTGCCAGCAGCTCCCTCTTGGGGACAGGGGGCAGTGAGACCCAGTACTTC
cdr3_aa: CASSSLLGTGGSETQYF

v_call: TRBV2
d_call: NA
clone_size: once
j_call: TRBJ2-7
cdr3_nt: TGTGCCAGCAGTAAAGCGCTTGGGGGAAGCGGAGCCTACGAGCAGTACTTC
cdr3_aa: CASSKALGGSGAYEQYF